This T cell receptor beta chain came from a study of Graves' ophthalmopathy and Graves' hyperthyroidism. Study findings and constraints: The model forecast ophthalmopathy progression, reaching under 71% sensitivity and 72% to 80% specificity.

This clonotype was counted between two and nine times. Its target is not known. Transcripts of RNA were the source for amplifying TCR beta CDR3 regions. HTBI primers served in a first-round RT-PCR, which a second-round multiplex PCR followed. MiXCR was run by TCRdb on the multiplex PCR reads, yielding one entry per CDR3 protein. The repertoire consists of hundreds of thousands of distinct CDR3 sequences, with 22% occurring once and the leading ten covering approximately 7%. Per the germline V gene, CDR1 is SGHDT and CDR2 is YYEEEE. Trimming removed 0 bases at V and 2 bases at J, with 12 bases between. The CDR3 runs to 16 residues. Patients in the hyperthyroidism group, adults aged 18 to 65, were newly diagnosed, under 2 months' duration. Diagnostic conclusions were grounded in clinical symptoms, serum thyroxine, TRAb, thyroid ultrasound and orbital computed tomography.

The sequencing input was peripheral blood. The chain recombines TRBV5-6 with TRBJ1-5; possibly TRBD1 for D (5 bases). This TCR came from a young woman with stable Graves' hyperthyroidism. Some clones in this sample may be carry-over from other donors' samples. CDR3 loop: CASSLGRQLGNQPQHF. The CDR3 region has the DNA TGTGCCAGCAGCTTGGGAAGACAGTTAGGCAATCAGCCCCAGCATTTT.